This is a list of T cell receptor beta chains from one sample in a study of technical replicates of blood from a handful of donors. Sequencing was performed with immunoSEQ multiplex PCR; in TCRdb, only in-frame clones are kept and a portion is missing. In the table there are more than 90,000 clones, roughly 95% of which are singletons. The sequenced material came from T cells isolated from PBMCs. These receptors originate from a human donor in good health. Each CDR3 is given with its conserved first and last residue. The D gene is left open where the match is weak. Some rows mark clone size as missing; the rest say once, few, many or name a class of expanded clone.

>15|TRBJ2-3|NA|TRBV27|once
TGTGCCAGCAGTTCACATAGGGGCGGCACAGATACGCAGTATTTT
CASSSHRGGTDTQYF
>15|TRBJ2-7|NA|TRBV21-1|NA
TGTGCCAGCAGCAAATCTAGGCAGGGAGGCTACGAGCAGTACTTC
CASSKSRQGGYEQYF
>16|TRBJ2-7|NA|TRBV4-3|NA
TGCGCCAGCAGCCGAGAAGGGGGTCCGAGCTCCTACGAGCAGTACTTC
CASSREGGPSSYEQYF
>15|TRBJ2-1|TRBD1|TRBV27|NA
TGTGCCAGCAGCCTCCCGGGACAGGGGATCAATGAGCAGTTCTTC
CASSLPGQGINEQFF
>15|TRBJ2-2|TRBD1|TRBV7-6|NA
TGTGCCAGCAGCCGACAGGGGGGGAACACCGGGGAGCTGTTTTTT
CASSRQGGNTGELFF
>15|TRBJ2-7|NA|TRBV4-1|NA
TGCGCCAGCAGCCAAGGAGTCGGGAGCCGCTACGAGCAGTACTTC
CASSQGVGSRYEQYF
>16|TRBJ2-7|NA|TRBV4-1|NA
TGCGCCAGCAGCCAAGATTCAGGCAGGGGGGCTTACGAGCAGTACTTC
CASSQDSGRGAYEQYF
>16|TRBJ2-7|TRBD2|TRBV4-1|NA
TGCGCCAGCAGCCAAGTCGGGGGAGGGCGGTCGGGCGAGCAGTACTTC
CASSQVGGGRSGEQYF
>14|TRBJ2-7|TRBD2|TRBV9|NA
TGTGCCAGCAGCGTAGGAGCGGGGTTCTACGAGCAGTACTTC
CASSVGAGFYEQYF
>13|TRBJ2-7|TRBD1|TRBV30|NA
TGTGCCTGGAGCCAGGGGGCAGCCTACGAGCAGTACTTC
CAWSQGAAYEQYF
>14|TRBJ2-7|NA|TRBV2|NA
TGTGCCAGCAGTGATGTGGGCGCACCCTACGAGCAGTACTTC
CASSDVGAPYEQYF
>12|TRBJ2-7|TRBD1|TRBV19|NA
TGTGCCACCAGAGACAGGGTGAGCGAGCAGTACTTC
CATRDRVSEQYF
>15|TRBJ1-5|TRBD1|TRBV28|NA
TGTGCCAGCAGGAACAGGGGGGAGGGCAATCAGCCCCAGCATTTT
CASRNRGEGNQPQHF
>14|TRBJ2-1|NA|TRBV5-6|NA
TGTGCCAGCAGCTTTACAGGGACCTACAATGAGCAGTTCTTC
CASSFTGTYNEQFF
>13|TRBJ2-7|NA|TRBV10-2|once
TGCGCCAGCAGTGAACAGCGGGCTTTCGAGCAGTACTTC
CASSEQRAFEQYF
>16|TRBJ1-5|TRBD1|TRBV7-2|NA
TGTGCCAGCAGCTCGGGGACAGGGCGAAGCAATCAGCCCCAGCATTTT
CASSSGTGRSNQPQHF
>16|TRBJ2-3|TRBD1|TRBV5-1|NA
TGCGCCAGCAGCTTGGAGGGGACAGTATACACAGATACGCAGTATTTT
CASSLEGTVYTDTQYF
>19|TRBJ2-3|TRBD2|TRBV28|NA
TGTGCCAGCAGTCTGGGGACTAGCGGGAGGGTATTGGGCACAGATACGCAGTATTTT
CASSLGTSGRVLGTDTQYF
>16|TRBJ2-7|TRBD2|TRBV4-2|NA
TGTGCCAGCACCGCCAACGGGCCTAGCGGGTCCTACGAGCAGTACTTC
CASTANGPSGSYEQYF
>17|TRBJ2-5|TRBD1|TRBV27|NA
TGTGCCAGCGGACAGGTTCCAATCCACGCCCGACATGGGACCCAGTACTTC
CASGQVPIHARHGTQYF
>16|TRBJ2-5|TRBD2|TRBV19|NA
TGTGCCAGTAGTAAGGGGTCTAGCGGGAGATGGGAGACCCAGTACTTC
CASSKGSSGRWETQYF
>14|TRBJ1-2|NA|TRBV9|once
TGTGCCAGCAGCGTCGTACAGGGTACGCATGGCTACACCTTC
CASSVVQGTHGYTF
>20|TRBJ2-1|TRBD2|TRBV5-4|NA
TGTGCCAGCAGCTTGGCCCGGTCAGGGGGACTAGCGGGGCTCTACAATGAGCAGTTCTTC
CASSLARSGGLAGLYNEQFF
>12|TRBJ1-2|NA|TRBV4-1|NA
TGCGCCAGCAGCCAAGTCGAGTATGGCTACACCTTC
CASSQVEYGYTF
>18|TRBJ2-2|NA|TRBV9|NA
TGTGCCAGCAGCGGCGGAGGGAAAGCGGGTGTAAACACCGGGGAGCTGTTTTTT
CASSGGGKAGVNTGELFF
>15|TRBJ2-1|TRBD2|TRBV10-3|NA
TGTGCCATCAGTGATGAGGGAGGGAACTACAATGAGCAGTTCTTC
CAISDEGGNYNEQFF